The T cell receptor beta chain under discussion was sequenced for a study of regulatory T cells in long-lasting Graves disease. CDR3 size: 14 residues. With 6 bases removed from V and 3 bases from J, the gap between germline ends came to 11 bases. From germline, CDR1 is SNHLY and CDR2 FYNNEI. The TCR beta library used iRepertoire HTBI primers with Arm-PCR amplification of CDR3. One entry per CDR3 protein results from TCRdb running MiXCR on the multiplex PCR reads. The sample includes hundreds of thousands of distinct CDR3 sequences, 15% to 18% of them seen just once. The time point: newly diagnosed GD, antithyroid drugs for less than 3 months. PBMC RNA was the source of the TCR library. Approximately 8.2-milliliter peripheral blood samples went into EDTA tubes. This clonotype has at least ten counts.

The gene calls are TRBV2 and TRBJ2-2, with D tentatively TRBD2 (6 bases). The clonotype was recovered from a female donor with Graves disease. The sequencing here drew on peripheral blood mononuclear cells (PBMCs), taken at new diagnosis, from a patient treated with antithyroid drugs. DNA for the CDR3: TGTGCCAGCAGGCCCGGGAGCGACACCGGGGAGCTGTTTTTT. This encodes CASRPGSDTGELFF. The whole variable domain, filled in from reference TRBV2 and TRBJ2-2, reads EPEVTQTPSHQVTQMGQEVILRCVPISNHLYFYWYRQILGQKVEFLVSFYNNEISEKSEIFDDQFSVERPDGSNFTLKIRSTKLEDSAMYFCASRPGSDTGELFFGEGSRLTVL.